A selection of T cell receptor beta chains follows, all from one sample in a study of tumor-infiltrating lymphocytes in primary liver carcinoma. TCRdb used MiXCR to reprocess the multiplex PCR reads, holding one entry per CDR3 protein. Counted here are over 75,000 distinct CDR3 sequences, less than 70% occurring once; the ten biggest clones make up 27%. The sequenced material came from tumor-adjacent normal liver tissue. The receptors shown here come from a man aged 40-49 years with primary liver carcinoma and hepatitis B virus infection. The CDR3 runs from the conserved cysteine through the conserved F or W. A D gene is named only where the DNA matches it firmly. Expanded clones get a size class; other rows say once, few or many, or leave the size out.

>once|TRBV11-2|TRBJ2-3|NA
CGSSLSGRITDTQYF
TGTGGCAGCAGCTTAAGTGGTAGAATCACAGATACGCAGTATTTT
>NA|TRBV11-2|TRBJ2-1|TRBD2
CASSDSGNVFNEQFF
TGTGCCAGCAGCGATAGCGGGAACGTCTTCAATGAGCAGTTCTTC
>NA|TRBV4-1|TRBJ2-7|TRBD2
CASSPPELAVYEQYF
TGCGCCAGCAGCCCACCGGAACTAGCGGTCTACGAACAGTACTTC
>NA|TRBV7-8|TRBJ2-2|TRBD2
CPSTLVGGGTGKLFF
TGTCCCAGCACCCTCGTGGGGGGGGGAACCGGGAAGCTGTTTTTT
>many|TRBV10-2|TRBJ2-3|TRBD2
CASSEWTSGRGADTQYF
TGCGCCAGCAGTGAATGGACTAGCGGGAGAGGGGCGGATACGCAGTATTTT
>medium-sized|TRBV11-1|TRBJ2-1|NA
CASSLGLGLPTHEQFF
TGTGCCAGCAGCTTAGGCCTGGGACTTCCTACGCATGAGCAGTTCTTC
>NA|TRBV12-3/TRBV12-4|TRBJ2-2|NA
CAGGGTRSKITGELFF
TGTGCCGGGGGCGGGACACGTTCAAAGATCACCGGGGAGCTATTTTTT
>many|TRBV29-1|TRBJ2-7|TRBD2
CSVVAMGGEQYF
TGCAGCGTTGTGGCCATGGGGGGGGAGCAGTACTTC
>NA|TRBV7-9|TRBJ2-7|NA
CSSSPTPSSLSYEQYF
TGTTCCAGCAGCCCCACCCCCTCCTCACTATCCTACGAGCAGTACTTC
>NA|TRBV30|TRBJ1-5|NA
CTWSGPDSHYQHF
TGTACCTGGAGCGGTCCGGACTCCCACTATCAGCATTTT
>NA|TRBV4-2|TRBJ2-7|NA
CASSQNLGSTYGQYF
TGTGCCAGCAGCCAAAATCTCGGGAGTACCTACGGGCAGTACTTC
>NA|TRBV4-1|TRBJ2-3|TRBD2
CPSSQKSPGLAGADTQYF
TGCCCCAGCAGCCAGAAGTCTCCGGGACTAGCGGGAGCGGATACGCAGTATTTT
>NA|TRBV29-1|TRBJ2-7|NA
CTSWLISGEQYF
TGCACCTCGTGGCTGATTTCGGGAGAGCAGTACTTC
>many|TRBV12-3/TRBV12-4|TRBJ2-1|NA
CASSLVDFNEQFF
TGTGCCAGCAGTTTAGTGGACTTCAATGAGCAGTTCTTC
>many|TRBV11-1|TRBJ2-1|NA
CASSFEGRPGDGQFF
TGTGCCAGCAGCTTTGAGGGACGACCCGGGGACGGGCAGTTCTTC
>medium-sized|TRBV4-1|TRBJ2-2|NA
CASSQEVANTGELFF
TGCGCCAGCAGCCAAGAAGTTGCTAACACCGGGGAGCTGTTTTTT
>NA|TRBV28|TRBJ2-2|NA
CASEGENTGELFF
TGTGCCAGCGAAGGGGAGAACACCGGGGAGCTGTTTTTT
>few|TRBV7-9|TRBJ2-5|NA
CPSSLLGALTSFGETQYF
TGTCCCAGTAGCTTACTGGGGGCCCTTACTAGCTTTGGGGAGACCCAGTACTTC
>many|TRBV29-1|TRBJ2-7|NA
CSATTEFPYEQYF
TGCAGCGCCACCACAGAATTCCCCTACGAGCAGTACTTC
>NA|TRBV29-1|TRBJ2-7|NA
CSVSDGAWTNEQYF
TGCAGCGTCTCCGATGGGGCATGGACAAACGAGCAGTACTTC
>few|TRBV28|TRBJ1-4|NA
CASSFGGSGEKLFF
TGTGCCAGCAGTTTCGGGGGGAGCGGTGAAAAACTGTTTTTT
>NA|TRBV2|TRBJ2-5|NA
CASSVEGGRPGQRETQYF
TGTGCCAGCAGTGTAGAGGGGGGCCGACCTGGTCAACGGGAGACCCAGTACTTC
>many|TRBV6-1|TRBJ2-3|TRBD2
CASREISPLAGGPGDTQYF
TGTGCCAGCAGAGAAATCTCCCCCCTAGCGGGAGGGCCAGGTGATACGCAGTATTTT
>many|TRBV5-1|TRBJ2-5|NA
CASSLEGGVSETQYF
TGCGCCAGCAGCTTGGAAGGGGGGGTGTCAGAGACCCAGTACTTC
>NA|TRBV6-5|TRBJ2-3|NA
CTSSLQGIAQGTQYF
TGTACCAGCAGCTTACAGGGCATAGCACAGGGTACGCAGTATTTT
>many|TRBV4-2|TRBJ2-3|TRBD2
CASRLGLAGGPDTQYF
TGTGCCAGCCGCCTCGGACTAGCGGGCGGCCCAGATACGCAGTATTTT
>NA|TRBV7-8|TRBJ1-1|NA
CASSLDGGSTEALF
TGTGCCAGCAGCTTAGACGGGGGCAGCACTGAAGCTCTCTTT
>many|TRBV11-2|TRBJ2-3|NA
CASSAHRVKYF
TGTGCCAGCAGCGCCCACAGGGTAAAGTATTTT
>NA|TRBV6-1|TRBJ2-2|NA
CASNDQGGSNTGELFF
TGTGCCAGCAATGACCAGGGGGGTTCTAACACCGGGGAGCTGTTTTTT
>NA|TRBV11-2|TRBJ2-1|TRBD2
CASSLAGCSYNEQFF
TGTGCCAGCAGCCTAGCGGGGTGCTCCTACAATGAGCAGTTCTTC
>NA|TRBV5-1|TRBJ2-2|NA
CASGWVDSNTGELFF
TGCGCCAGCGGCTGGGTGGACAGCAACACCGGGGAGCTGTTTTTT
>many|TRBV5-6|TRBJ1-1|NA
CASSLDSTRRGATEAFF
TGTGCCAGCAGCTTGGATAGTACGAGAAGGGGGGCCACTGAAGCTTTCTTT
>NA|TRBV6-6|TRBJ2-1|NA
CTSSLHTSSNEQFF
TGTACCAGCAGTTTGCATACGTCGAGCAATGAGCAGTTCTTC
>NA|TRBV25-1|TRBJ1-1|TRBD1
CASSDWTGSTEAFF
TGTGCCAGCAGTGACTGGACAGGCAGCACTGAAGCTTTCTTT
>many|TRBV6-2/TRBV6-3|TRBJ1-4|NA
CASSSRRDLPNEKLFF
TGTGCCAGCAGTTCTCGCCGGGACCTCCCTAATGAAAAACTGTTTTTT
>NA|TRBV12-3/TRBV12-4|TRBJ2-7|NA
CASSTDGFSYEHYF
TGTGCCAGTAGTACCGACGGATTCTCCTACGAGCACTACTTC
>NA|TRBV29-1|TRBJ2-5|NA
CSAEGGEPETHYF
TGCAGCGCCGAGGGGGGTGAGCCGGAGACCCACTACTTC
>NA|TRBV7-2|TRBJ2-5|TRBD2
CASSLGELATQETQYF
TGTGCCAGCAGCTTAGGCGAACTAGCGACGCAAGAGACCCAGTACTTC
>medium-sized|TRBV13|TRBJ2-1|NA
CASSPLFSTSYNEQFF
TGTGCCAGCAGCCCTCTCTTCAGTACTTCCTACAATGAGCAGTTCTTC
>medium-sized|TRBV11-2|TRBJ2-7|TRBD2
CASSALTSGSYEQYF
TGTGCCAGCAGTGCCTTGACTAGCGGGTCCTACGAGCAGTACTTC
>NA|TRBV10-3|TRBJ2-7|TRBD2
CAITTGASGTYEQYF
TGTGCTATCACCACTGGGGCTAGCGGTACCTACGAGCAGTACTTC
>NA|TRBV11-2|TRBJ2-1|NA
CASSLGVGHEQLF
TGTGCCAGCAGCTTAGGCGTGGGGCATGAGCAGTTGTTC
>few|TRBV5-1|TRBJ2-3|TRBD2
CASSLRVGLAGGTDTQYF
TGCGCCAGCAGCCTCAGGGTAGGGCTAGCGGGAGGAACAGATACGCAGTATTTT
>many|TRBV4-1|TRBJ2-5|NA
CASSQSGGFQETQYF
TGCGCCAGCAGCCAATCCGGGGGATTCCAAGAGACCCAGTACTTC
>NA|TRBV4-2|TRBJ2-2|TRBD1
CASSEDRDANTGELFF
TGTGCCAGCAGCGAGGACAGGGACGCTAACACCGGGGAGCTGTTTTTT
>medium-sized|TRBV29-1|TRBJ2-7|NA
CSVDREGTYEQYF
TGCAGCGTTGACAGGGAAGGTACCTACGAGCAGTACTTC
>NA|TRBV11-2|TRBJ2-5|NA
CANSFRDNQETQYF
TGTGCCAACAGCTTCCGGGACAACCAAGAGACCCAGTACTTC
>NA|TRBV11-2|TRBJ2-1|NA
CVSSLDRQQDFF
TGTGTCAGCAGCTTAGATCGCCAGCAGGACTTCTTC